A single sample is the source of the 14 T cell receptor beta chains below, sequenced in a study of identical twins. TCRdb reprocessed the 5' RACE reads with MiXCR, giving one entry per CDR3 protein. Among approximately 530,000 distinct CDR3 sequences, around 22% were seen once, and the ten largest hold approximately 0.48%. This sample also belongs to another study, concerning yellow fever vaccine responses in identical twins.

Sample: CD4+ T cells sorted from blood. All receptors come from a woman under 30 in good health.

This clonotype was counted only a few times. The V gene is TRBV12-3 or TRBV12-4, the J gene TRBJ2-3; weak D call: TRBD2 (7 bases). V was trimmed by 7 bases and J by 4 bases, leaving 15 bases between them. This CDR3 is built from 14 residues. CDR3 loop: CASTKGGRADTQYF. The CDR3 coding sequence is TGTGCCAGCACTAAGGGGGGGAGAGCAGATACGCAGTATTTT.

V and J are TRBV27 and TRBJ2-6; no clear D gene. Looked up from germline, CDR1 is MNHEY and CDR2 is SMNVEV (reference sequence). The CDR3 has 16 amino acids. V was cut by 6 bases and J by 0 bases, with 12 bases left in between. This CDR3 reads CASRTRLSSGANVLTF. DNA of the CDR3: TGTGCCAGCAGGACCCGATTAAGCTCTGGGGCCAACGTCCTGACTTTC. The complete variable domain, with remaining parts taken from reference TRBV27 and TRBJ2-6, reads EAQVTQNPRYLITVTGKKLTVTCSQNMNHEYMSWYRQDPGLGLRQIYYSMNVEVTDKGDVPEGYKVSRKEKRNFPLILESPSPNQTSLYFCASRTRLSSGANVLTFGAGSRLTVL.

This clonotype was observed a few times. Being one base from a much bigger clone, this may be a read error. The chain employs TRBV7-9 and TRBJ2-5; no clear D gene. V lost 3 bases to trimming and J lost 4 bases, with 6 bases between them. The CDR3 runs to 12 residues. Per the germline V gene, CDR1 is SEHNR and CDR2 is FQNEAQ (reference sequence). This CDR3 reads CASSFGPETQYF. The CDR3 DNA follows: TGTGCCAGCAGCTTCGGGCCAGAGACCCAGTACTTC.

This sequence joins TRBV12-3 or TRBV12-4 and TRBJ1-2; 10 nucleotides match TRBD1. The J segment lost 4 bases and the V segment lost 1 base, leaving 3 bases of the junction unmatched. The CDR3 has 15 residues. The CDR3 DNA sequence: TGTGCCAGCAGTTTAGGGCGGACAGGGGGCTATGGCTACACCTTC. It encodes CASSLGRTGGYGYTF.

This chain links TRBV6-1 with TRBJ1-5; 10 bases agree with TRBD1. There are 14 residues in the CDR3. V lost 6 bases, J lost 2 bases, and 1 base stayed unmatched. Germline lookup yields CDR1 MNHNS and CDR2 SASEGT. The CDR3 DNA is TGTGCCAGCAGGGGGACAGGGGGCAATCAGCCCCAGCATTTT. It yields the protein CASRGTGGNQPQHF.

The gene calls are TRBV12-3 or TRBV12-4 and TRBJ2-3; D is possibly TRBD2 (5 bases). The CDR3 runs 16 residues. V was cut by 3 bases and J by 1 base, with 14 bases left in between. Written as DNA, the CDR3 is TGTGCCAGCAGTTTTTACACGGGAAAGCGCACAGATACGCAGTATTTT. This sequence encodes CASSFYTGKRTDTQYF.

This clonotype was seen just once. CDR3 sequence reads: CASSRQSYEQYV. The CDR3 nucleotides are TGTGCCAGTAGTAGGCAGTCCTACGAGCAGTACGTC. The chain is built from TRBV19 and TRBJ2-7; D remains unclear. This CDR3 spans 12 amino acids. V was cut by 4 bases and J by 1 base, with 5 bases left in between. The germline CDR1 and CDR2 sequences are LNHDA and SQIVND (reference sequence).

The chain combines TRBV11-3 with TRBJ2-1, with 8 bases fitting TRBD1. The CDR3 runs to 15 residues. V dropped 2 bases and J dropped 6; count of bases not matched to a gene: 6. Looked up from germline, CDR1 is SGHNT and CDR2 is YENEEA. The CDR3 bases are TGTGCCAGCAGCTTAATGGACAGGGTGGGCAATGAGCAGTTCTTC. Its protein is CASSLMDRVGNEQFF.

As DNA, the CDR3 is TGTGCCAGCAGTTTCGCTCAGGGGCCGGGAAACACCATATATTTT. Amino acid sequence: CASSFAQGPGNTIYF. V and J are TRBV12-3 or TRBV12-4 and TRBJ1-3, with D possibly being TRBD1 (6 bases). This CDR3 has 15 amino acids. Trimming left V 3 bases short and J 4 bases short, with 13 bases between.

The V call is TRBV6-1, the J call TRBJ2-7; 12 bases match TRBD1. The CDR3 spans 12 residues. The germline CDR1 and CDR2 sequences are MNHNS and SASEGT. The CDR3 spells CASRPGQGAWHV. The CDR3 region has the DNA TGTGCCAGCAGGCCGGGACAGGGGGCTTGGCACGTC.

This clonotype was recorded a few times. This chain links TRBV5-1 with TRBJ2-2, with D perhaps matching TRBD1 (6 bases). CDR3 size: 14 residues. Trimming shortened V by 2 bases and J by 3 bases, and 8 bases separated the two germline ends. Germline V gene data show CDR1 as SGHRS and CDR2 as YFSETQ. Written as DNA, the CDR3 is TGCGCCAGCAGCTTCGGACAGCACACCGGGGAGCTGTTTTTT. Translating gives CASSFGQHTGELFF.

The chain has TRBV3-1 and TRBJ2-1; 7 bases match TRBD2. V lost 8 bases to trimming and J lost 5 bases; unmatched junction nucleotides: 12. This CDR3 has 15 residues. Germline loops: CDR1 LGHDT, CDR2 YNNKEL (reference sequence). CDR3 sequence: CASEARREWNNEQFF. The CDR3, as DNA: TGTGCCAGCGAGGCGAGGCGGGAGTGGAACAATGAGCAGTTCTTC.

CDR3 sequence (DNA): TGTGCCAGCAGTGCAACGGCAGCTAGAAGGGTGCTGGAGACCCAGTACTTC. Its translation is CASSATAARRVLETQYF. V usage is TRBV6-1 and J usage is TRBJ2-5; D is ambiguous. Germline V gene data show CDR1 as MNHNS and CDR2 as SASEGT. With 4 bases removed from V and 5 bases from J, the gap between germline ends came to 23 bases. CDR3 length: 17 residues.

This clonotype was seen ten or more times. The gene calls are TRBV20-1 and TRBJ2-3; TRBD1 agrees at 7 bases. The CDR3 contains 14 residues. V shed 0 bases and J 5 bases; nucleotides not matched to a gene: 5. The germline V gene encodes CDR1 DFQATT and CDR2 SNEGSKA (reference sequence). The CDR3 region is CSARDGQGVDTQYF. The CDR3 DNA is TGCAGTGCTAGAGACGGTCAGGGGGTAGATACGCAGTATTTT.